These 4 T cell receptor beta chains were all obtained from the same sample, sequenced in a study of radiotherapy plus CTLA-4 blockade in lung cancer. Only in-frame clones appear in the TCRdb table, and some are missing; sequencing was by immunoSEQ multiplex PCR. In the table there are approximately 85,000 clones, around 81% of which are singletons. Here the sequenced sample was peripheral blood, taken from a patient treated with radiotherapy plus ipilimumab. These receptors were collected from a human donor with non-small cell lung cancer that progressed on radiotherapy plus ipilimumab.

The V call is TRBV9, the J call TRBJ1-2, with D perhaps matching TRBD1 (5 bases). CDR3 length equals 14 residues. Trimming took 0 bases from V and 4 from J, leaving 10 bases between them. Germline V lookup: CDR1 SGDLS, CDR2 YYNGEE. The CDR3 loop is CASSVGQGIYGYTF. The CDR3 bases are TGTGCCAGCAGCGTAGGCCAGGGAATCTATGGCTACACCTTC.

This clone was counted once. The CDR3 DNA reads TGTGCCACCAGCAGAGATGGGGGTCCATATAATTCACCCCTCCACTTT. Translating gives CATSRDGGPYNSPLHF. V usage is TRBV15 and J usage is TRBJ1-6, with a tentative D call TRBD1 (5 bases). V was cut by 0 bases and J by 4 bases, with 10 bases left in between. CDR1 is LNHNV and CDR2 is YYDKDF in the germline V gene (reference sequence). The CDR3 is made up of 16 amino acids.

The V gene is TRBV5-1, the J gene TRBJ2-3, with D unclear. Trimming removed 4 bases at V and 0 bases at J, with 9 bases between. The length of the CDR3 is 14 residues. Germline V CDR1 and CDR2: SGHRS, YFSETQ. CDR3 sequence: CASSGLASTDTQYF. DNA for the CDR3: TGCGCCAGCAGCGGATTAGCCAGCACAGATACGCAGTATTTT.

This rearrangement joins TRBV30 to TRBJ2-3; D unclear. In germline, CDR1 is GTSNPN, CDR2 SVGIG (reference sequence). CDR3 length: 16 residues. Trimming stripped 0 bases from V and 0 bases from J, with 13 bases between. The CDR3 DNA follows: TGTGCCTGGAGTGTAGGTTGGGCAGAAAGCACAGATACGCAGTATTTT. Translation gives CAWSVGWAESTDTQYF.